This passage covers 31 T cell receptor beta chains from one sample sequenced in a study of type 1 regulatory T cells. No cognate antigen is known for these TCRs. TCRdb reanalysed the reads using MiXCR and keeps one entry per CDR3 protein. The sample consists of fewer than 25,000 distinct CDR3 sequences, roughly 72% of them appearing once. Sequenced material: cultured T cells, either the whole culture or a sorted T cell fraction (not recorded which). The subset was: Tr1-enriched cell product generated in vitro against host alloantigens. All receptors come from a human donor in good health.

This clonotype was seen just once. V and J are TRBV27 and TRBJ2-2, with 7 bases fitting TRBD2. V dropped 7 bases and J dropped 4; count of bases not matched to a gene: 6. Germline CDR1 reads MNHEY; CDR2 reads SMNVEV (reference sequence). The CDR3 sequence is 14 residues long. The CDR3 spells CASKSPGGTGELFF. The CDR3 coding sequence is TGTGCCAGCAAGTCCCCGGGGGGCACCGGGGAGCTGTTTTTT.

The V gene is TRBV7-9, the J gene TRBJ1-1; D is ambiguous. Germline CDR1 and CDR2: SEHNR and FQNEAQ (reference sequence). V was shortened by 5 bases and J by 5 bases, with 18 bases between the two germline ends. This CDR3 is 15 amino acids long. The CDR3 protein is CASSRLQSLRTEAFF. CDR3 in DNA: TGTGCCAGCAGCCGCCTGCAGAGCCTCAGGACTGAAGCTTTCTTT.

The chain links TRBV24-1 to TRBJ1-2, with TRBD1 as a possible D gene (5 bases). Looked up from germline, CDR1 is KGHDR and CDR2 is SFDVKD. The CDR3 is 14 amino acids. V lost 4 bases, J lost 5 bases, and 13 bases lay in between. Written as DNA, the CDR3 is TGTGCCACCAGTGAACCGGGACGGATGTATGGCTACACCTTC. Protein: CATSEPGRMYGYTF.

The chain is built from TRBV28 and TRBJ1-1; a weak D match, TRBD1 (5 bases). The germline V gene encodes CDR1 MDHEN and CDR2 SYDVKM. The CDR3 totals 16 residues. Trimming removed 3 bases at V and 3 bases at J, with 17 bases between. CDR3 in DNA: TGTGCCAGCAGTTTCCTCCTGGGGGGGATCCACACTGAAGCTTTCTTT. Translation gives CASSFLLGGIHTEAFF.

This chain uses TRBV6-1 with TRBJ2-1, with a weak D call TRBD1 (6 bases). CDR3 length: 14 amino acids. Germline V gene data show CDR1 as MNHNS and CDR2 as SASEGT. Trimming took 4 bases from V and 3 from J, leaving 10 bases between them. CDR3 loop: CASSAQGLYNEQFF. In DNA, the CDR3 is TGTGCCAGCAGTGCTCAGGGGCTCTACAATGAGCAGTTCTTC.

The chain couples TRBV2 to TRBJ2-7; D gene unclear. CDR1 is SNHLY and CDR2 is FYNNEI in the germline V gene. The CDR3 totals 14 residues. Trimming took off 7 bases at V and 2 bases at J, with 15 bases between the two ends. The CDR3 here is CASKVGSRTYEQYF. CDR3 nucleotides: TGTGCCAGCAAAGTAGGCAGTAGAACCTACGAGCAGTACTTC.

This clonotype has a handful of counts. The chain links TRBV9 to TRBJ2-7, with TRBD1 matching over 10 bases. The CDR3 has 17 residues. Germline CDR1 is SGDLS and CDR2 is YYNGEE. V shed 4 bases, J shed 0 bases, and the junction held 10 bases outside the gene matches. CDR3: CASSSIPGTGDSYEQYF. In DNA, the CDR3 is TGTGCCAGCAGCTCGATACCAGGGACAGGGGACTCCTACGAGCAGTACTTC.

The CDR3: CASRPAGRETQYF. The CDR3 region has the DNA TGTGCCAGCAGACCCGCCGGGAGGGAGACCCAGTACTTC. This chain connects TRBV11-2 to TRBJ2-5, with 7 bases fitting TRBD2. Germline V gene lookup returns CDR1 SGHAT and CDR2 FQNNGV. V was clipped by 6 bases and J by 5 bases; unmatched bases: 6. This CDR3 contains 13 residues.

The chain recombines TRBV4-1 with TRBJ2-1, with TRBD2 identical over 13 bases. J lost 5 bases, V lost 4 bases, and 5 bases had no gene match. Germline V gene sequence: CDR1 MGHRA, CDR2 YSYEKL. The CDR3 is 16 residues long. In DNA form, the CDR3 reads TGCGCCAGCAGCCTGACTAGCGGGGGGCTAAACAATGAGCAGTTCTTC. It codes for CASSLTSGGLNNEQFF.

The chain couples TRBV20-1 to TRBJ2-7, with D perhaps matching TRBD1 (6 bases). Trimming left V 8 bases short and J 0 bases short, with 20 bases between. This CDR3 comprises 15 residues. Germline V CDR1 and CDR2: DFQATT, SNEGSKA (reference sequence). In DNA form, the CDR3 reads TGCAGTACGATAAGACCAGGACAGAGCTCCTACGAGCAGTACTTC. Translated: CSTIRPGQSSYEQYF.

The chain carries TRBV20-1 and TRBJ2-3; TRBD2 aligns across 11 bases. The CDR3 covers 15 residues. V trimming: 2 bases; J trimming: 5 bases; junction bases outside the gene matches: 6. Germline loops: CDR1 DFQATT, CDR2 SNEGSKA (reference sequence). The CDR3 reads CSARRLAGKKDTQYF. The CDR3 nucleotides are TGCAGTGCTAGAAGACTAGCGGGGAAGAAAGATACGCAGTATTTT.

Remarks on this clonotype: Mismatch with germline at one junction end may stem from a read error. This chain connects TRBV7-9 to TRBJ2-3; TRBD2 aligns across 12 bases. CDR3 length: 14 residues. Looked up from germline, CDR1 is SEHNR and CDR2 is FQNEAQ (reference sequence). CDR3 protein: CAGSRPSGGAKQYF. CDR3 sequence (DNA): TGTGCCGGCAGCAGACCTAGCGGGGGGGCAAAACAGTATTTT.

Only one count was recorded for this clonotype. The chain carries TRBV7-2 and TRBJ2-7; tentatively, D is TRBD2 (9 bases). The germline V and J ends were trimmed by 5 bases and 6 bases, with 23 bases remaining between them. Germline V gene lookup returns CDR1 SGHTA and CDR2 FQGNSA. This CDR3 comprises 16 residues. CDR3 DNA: TGTGCCAGCAGCCAAGCGGGGGGCAGGGGGCGGTCCGAGCAGTACTTC. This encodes CASSQAGGRGRSEQYF.

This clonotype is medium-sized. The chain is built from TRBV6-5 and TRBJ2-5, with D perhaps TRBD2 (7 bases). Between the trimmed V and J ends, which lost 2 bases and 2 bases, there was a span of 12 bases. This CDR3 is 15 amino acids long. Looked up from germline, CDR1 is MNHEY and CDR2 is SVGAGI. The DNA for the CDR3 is TGTGCCAGCAGTTACCGGCGGGGGCCTCAAGAGACCCAGTACTTC. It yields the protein CASSYRRGPQETQYF.

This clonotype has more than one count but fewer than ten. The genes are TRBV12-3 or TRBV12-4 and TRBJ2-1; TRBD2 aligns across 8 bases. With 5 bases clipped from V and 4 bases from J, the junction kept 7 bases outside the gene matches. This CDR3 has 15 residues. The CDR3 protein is CASSPSSGAYNEQFF. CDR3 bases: TGTGCCAGCAGTCCCAGTAGCGGGGCTTACAATGAGCAGTTCTTC.

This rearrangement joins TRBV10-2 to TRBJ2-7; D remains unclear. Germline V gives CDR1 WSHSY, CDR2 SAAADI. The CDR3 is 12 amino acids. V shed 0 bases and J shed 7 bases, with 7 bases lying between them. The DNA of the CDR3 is TGCGCCAGCAGTGAGTCCGTAGGTGAGCAGTACTTC. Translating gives CASSESVGEQYF.

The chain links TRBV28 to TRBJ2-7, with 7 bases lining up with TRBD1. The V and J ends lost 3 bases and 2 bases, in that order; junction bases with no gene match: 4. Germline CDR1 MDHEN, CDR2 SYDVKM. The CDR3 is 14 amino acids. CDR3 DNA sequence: TGTGCCAGCAGTTTGAGGCAGGGGGCCTACGAGCAGTACTTC. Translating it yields CASSLRQGAYEQYF.

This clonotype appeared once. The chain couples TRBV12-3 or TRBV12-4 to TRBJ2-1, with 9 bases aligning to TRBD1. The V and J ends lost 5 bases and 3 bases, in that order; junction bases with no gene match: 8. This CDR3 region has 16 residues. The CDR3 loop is CASSQYPGQGYNEQFF. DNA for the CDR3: TGTGCCAGCAGTCAATACCCGGGACAGGGCTACAATGAGCAGTTCTTC.

The CDR3 DNA reads TGTGCCAGCAGTCCTCGCCTCAGGGGGCAATTTCAGCCCCAGCATTTT. It codes for CASSPRLRGQFQPQHF. This rearrangement joins TRBV28 to TRBJ1-5; 8 positions agree with TRBD1. The CDR3 consists of 16 residues. Trimming removed 5 bases from V and 6 bases from J; junction bases left unmatched: 12. From germline, CDR1 is MDHEN and CDR2 SYDVKM.

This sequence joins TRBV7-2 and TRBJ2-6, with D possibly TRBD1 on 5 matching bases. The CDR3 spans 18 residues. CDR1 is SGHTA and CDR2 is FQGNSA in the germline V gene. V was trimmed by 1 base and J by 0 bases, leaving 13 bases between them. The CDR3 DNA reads TGTGCCAGCAGCTTAGATGCAGGGTATTACTCTGGGGCCAACGTCCTGACTTTC. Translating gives CASSLDAGYYSGANVLTF.

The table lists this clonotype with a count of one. The CDR3 DNA reads as TGTGCCAGCAGCGCGGATCGCTACGAGCAGTACTTC. Translated: CASSADRYEQYF. The chain links TRBV5-4 to TRBJ2-7; no clear D. The ends were cut back, 4 bases at V and 3 bases at J, with 8 bases in the middle. This CDR3 has 12 amino acids. The germline V gene encodes CDR1 SGHNT and CDR2 YYREEE (reference sequence).

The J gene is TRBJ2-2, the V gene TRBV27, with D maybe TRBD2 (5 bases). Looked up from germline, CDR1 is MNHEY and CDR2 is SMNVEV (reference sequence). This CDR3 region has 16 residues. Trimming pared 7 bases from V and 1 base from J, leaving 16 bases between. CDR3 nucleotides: TGTGCCAGCACCCACGAAGAGGGCATGAACACCGGGGAGCTGTTTTTT. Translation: CASTHEEGMNTGELFF.

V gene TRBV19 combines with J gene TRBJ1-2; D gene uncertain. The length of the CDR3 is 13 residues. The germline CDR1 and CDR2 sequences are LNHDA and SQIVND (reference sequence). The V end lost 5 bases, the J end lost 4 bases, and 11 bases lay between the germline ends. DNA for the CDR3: TGTGCCAGTAGTCAAGAAATCCGCTATGGCTACACCTTC. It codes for CASSQEIRYGYTF.

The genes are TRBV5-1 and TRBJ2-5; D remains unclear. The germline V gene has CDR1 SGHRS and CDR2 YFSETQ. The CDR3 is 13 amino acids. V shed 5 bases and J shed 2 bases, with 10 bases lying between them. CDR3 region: CASRPGTQETQYF. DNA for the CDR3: TGCGCCAGCAGACCTGGAACGCAAGAGACCCAGTACTTC. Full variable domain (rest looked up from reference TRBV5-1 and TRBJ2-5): KAGVTQTPRYLIKTRGQQVTLSCSPISGHRSVSWYQQTPGQGLQFLFEYFSETQRNKGNFPGRFSGRQFSNSRSEMNVSTLELGDSALYLCASRPGTQETQYFGPGTRLLVL.

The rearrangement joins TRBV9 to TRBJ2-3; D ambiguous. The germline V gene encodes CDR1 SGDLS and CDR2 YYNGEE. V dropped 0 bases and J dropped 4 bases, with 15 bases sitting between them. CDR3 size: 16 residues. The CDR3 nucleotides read TGTGCCAGCAGCGTAGGTGCAGCTTTATCGGCAGATACGCAGTATTTT. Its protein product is CASSVGAALSADTQYF.

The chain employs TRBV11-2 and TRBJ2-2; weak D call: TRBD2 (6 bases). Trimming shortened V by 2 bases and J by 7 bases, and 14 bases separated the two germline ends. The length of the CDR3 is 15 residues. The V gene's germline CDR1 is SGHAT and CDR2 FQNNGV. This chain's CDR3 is CASSLSRRVGGELFF. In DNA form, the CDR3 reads TGTGCCAGCAGCTTATCTAGGAGGGTAGGCGGGGAGCTGTTTTTT.

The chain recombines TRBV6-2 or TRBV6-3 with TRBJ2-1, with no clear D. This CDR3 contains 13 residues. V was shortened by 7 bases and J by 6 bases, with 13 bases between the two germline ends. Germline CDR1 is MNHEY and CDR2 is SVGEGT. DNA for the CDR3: TGTGCCAGCACCCGACCACCCCGCAATGAGCAGTTCTTC. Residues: CASTRPPRNEQFF.

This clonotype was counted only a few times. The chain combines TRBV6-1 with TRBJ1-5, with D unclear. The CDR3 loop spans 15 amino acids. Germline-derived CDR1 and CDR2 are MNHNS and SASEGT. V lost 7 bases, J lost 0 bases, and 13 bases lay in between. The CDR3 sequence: CASTGFFNSNQPQHF. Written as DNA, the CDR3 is TGTGCCAGCACGGGATTTTTTAATAGCAATCAGCCCCAGCATTTT.

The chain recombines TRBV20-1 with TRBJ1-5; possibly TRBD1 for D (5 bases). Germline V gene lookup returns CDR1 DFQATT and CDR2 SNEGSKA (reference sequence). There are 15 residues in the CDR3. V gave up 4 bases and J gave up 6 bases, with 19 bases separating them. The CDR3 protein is CSATATGAGGQPQHF. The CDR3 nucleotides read TGCAGTGCTACCGCTACAGGAGCCGGGGGTCAGCCCCAGCATTTT.

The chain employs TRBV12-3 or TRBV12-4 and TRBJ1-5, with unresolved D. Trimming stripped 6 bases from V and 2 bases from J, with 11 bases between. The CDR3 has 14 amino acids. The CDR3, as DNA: TGTGCCAGCAGGTTGAGGGCAGGCAATCAGCCCCAGCATTTT. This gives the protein CASRLRAGNQPQHF.

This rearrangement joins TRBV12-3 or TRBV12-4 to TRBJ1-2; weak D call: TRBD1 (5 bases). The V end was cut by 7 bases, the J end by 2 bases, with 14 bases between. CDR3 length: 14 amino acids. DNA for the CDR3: TGTGCCAGCACCCGGGACGGACAAAACTATGGCTACACCTTC. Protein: CASTRDGQNYGYTF.